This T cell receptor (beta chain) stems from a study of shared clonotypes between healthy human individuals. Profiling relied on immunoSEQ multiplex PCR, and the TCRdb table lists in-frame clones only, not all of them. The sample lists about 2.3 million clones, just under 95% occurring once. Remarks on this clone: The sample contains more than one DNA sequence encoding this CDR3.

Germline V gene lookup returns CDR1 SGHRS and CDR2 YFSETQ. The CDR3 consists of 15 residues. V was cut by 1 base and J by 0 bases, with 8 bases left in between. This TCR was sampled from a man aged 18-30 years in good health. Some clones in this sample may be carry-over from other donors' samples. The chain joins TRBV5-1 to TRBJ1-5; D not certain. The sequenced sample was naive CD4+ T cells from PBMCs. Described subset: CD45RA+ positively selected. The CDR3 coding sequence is TGCGCCAGCAGCTTGTCCGGGATTAGCAATCAGCCCCAGCATTTT. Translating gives CASSLSGISNQPQHF.